This TCR beta chain is drawn from a study of early T cells in non-severe SARS-CoV-2 infection. TCRdb processed the 5' RACE reads anew with MiXCR; each CDR3 protein has one entry. The table has 100,000 to 150,000 distinct CDR3 sequences, about 16% seen once. The V end lost 7 bases, the J end lost 4 bases, and 16 bases lay between the germline ends. The CDR3 spans 14 residues. Germline CDR1 SQVTM, CDR2 ANQGSEA. This clonotype was sampled from an adult who was a healthcare worker with PCR-confirmed SARS-CoV-2 infection or an uninfected control (not recorded which). V and J are TRBV29-1 and TRBJ2-2; D may be TRBD1 (6 bases). The sample taken for sequencing was whole blood. The CDR3 protein is CSASTGSPTGELFF. CDR3 sequence (DNA): TGCAGCGCCTCCACAGGGTCCCCCACCGGGGAGCTGTTTTTT.